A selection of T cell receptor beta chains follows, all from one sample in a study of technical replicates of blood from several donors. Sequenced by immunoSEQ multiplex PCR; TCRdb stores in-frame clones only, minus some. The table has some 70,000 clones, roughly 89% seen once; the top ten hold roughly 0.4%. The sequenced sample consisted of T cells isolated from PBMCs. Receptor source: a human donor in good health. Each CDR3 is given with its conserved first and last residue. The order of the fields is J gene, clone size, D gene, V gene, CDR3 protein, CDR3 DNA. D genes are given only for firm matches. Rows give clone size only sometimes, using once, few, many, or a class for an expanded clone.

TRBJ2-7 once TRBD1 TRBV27 CASSLSRTGTYEQYF TGTGCCAGCAGTTTATCTAGGACAGGGACCTACGAGCAGTACTTC
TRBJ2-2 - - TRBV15 CATSRELTVGELFF TGTGCCACCAGCAGAGAATTGACAGTCGGGGAGCTGTTTTTT
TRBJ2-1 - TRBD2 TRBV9 CASSVTSVNNEQFF TGTGCCAGCAGCGTGACTAGCGTGAACAATGAGCAGTTCTTC
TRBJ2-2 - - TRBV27 CASSTGRGKAGELFF TGTGCCAGCAGCACCGGGAGAGGGAAGGCCGGGGAGCTGTTTTTT
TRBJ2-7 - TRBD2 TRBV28 CASSLGLAGTYEQYF TGTGCCAGCAGTTTGGGGCTAGCGGGTACCTACGAGCAGTACTTC
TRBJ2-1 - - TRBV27 CASSESLSSYNEQFF TGTGCCAGCTCGGAGTCTTTAAGCTCCTACAATGAGCAGTTCTTC
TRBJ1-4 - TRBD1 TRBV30 CAWSVWTGGNEKLFF TGTGCCTGGAGTGTTTGGACAGGGGGTAATGAAAAACTGTTTTTT
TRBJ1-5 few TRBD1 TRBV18 CASSLTGGPQPQHF TGTGCCAGCTCACTAACAGGGGGGCCCCAGCCCCAGCATTTT
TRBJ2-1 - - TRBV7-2 CASSSKVAAYNEQFF TGTGCCAGCAGCTCCAAGGTAGCCGCTTACAATGAGCAGTTCTTC
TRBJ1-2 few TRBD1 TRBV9 CASSGDSKRVPGTF TGTGCCAGCAGCGGGGACAGTAAACGGGTTCCTGGCACCTTC
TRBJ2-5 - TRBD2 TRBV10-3 CATLAGIRETQYF TGTGCCACCCTAGCGGGGATAAGAGAGACCCAGTACTTC
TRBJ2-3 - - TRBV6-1 CASSERGRGADTQYF TGTGCCAGCAGTGAAAGGGGCAGGGGGGCAGATACGCAGTATTTT